The present TCR beta chain was sequenced within a study of liver allograft versus peripheral blood T cells. Study information: Repertoires of T cell receptors in transplanted livers were compared with recipients' peripheral blood repertoires.

This clonotype is deemed medium-sized. Its specificity is unknown. With 10 bases removed from V and 2 bases from J, the gap between germline ends came to 15 bases. The CDR3 consists of 14 residues. CDR1 and CDR2 from the germline V gene are LNHDA and SQIVND (reference sequence). Via MiXCR, TCRdb re-called the reads, giving one row per CDR3 protein. The sample has roughly 14,000 distinct CDR3 sequences, more than 20% seen once. General observations from the study: Intra-allograft T cell receptor repertoires in the liver reportedly differed from peripheral blood repertoires.

The sequence derives from a human patient who had a liver transplant. Some T cells may arise from the graft donor. This sequence joins TRBV19 and TRBJ1-3; D uncertain. The CDR3 bases are TGTGCCACATCCCGGGGTTCCACTGGAAACACCATATATTTT. Translation gives CATSRGSTGNTIYF.